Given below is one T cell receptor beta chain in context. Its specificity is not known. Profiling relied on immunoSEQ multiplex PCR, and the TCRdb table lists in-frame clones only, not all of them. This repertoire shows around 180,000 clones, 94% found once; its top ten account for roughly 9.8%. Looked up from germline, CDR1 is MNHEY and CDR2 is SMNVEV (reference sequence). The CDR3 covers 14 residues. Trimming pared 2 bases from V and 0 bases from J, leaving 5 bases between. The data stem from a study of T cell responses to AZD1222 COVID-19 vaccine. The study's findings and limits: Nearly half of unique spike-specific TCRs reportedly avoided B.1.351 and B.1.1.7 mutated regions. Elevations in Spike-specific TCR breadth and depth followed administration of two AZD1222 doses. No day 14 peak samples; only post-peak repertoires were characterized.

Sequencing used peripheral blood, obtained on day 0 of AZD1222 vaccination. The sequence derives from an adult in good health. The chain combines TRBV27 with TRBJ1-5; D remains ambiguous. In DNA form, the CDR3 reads TGTGCCAGCAGTTTAAAGAGTAGCAATCAGCCCCAGCATTTT. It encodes CASSLKSSNQPQHF.